This TCR beta chain comes out of a study of T cells in Graves' hyperthyroidism and ophthalmopathy. Authors of the study amplified TCR beta CDR3 regions from RNA transcripts. A set of HTBI primers served as the primers for a first-round RT-PCR of the TCR CDR3. TCRdb recomputed calls from the multiplex PCR reads with MiXCR, one row per CDR3 protein. The data hold about 600,000 distinct CDR3 sequences, with about a sixth observed a single time. The CDR3 totals 19 residues. The V gene end was trimmed by 6 bases and the J gene end by 2 bases; junction bases not matched to a gene: 19. Germline values: CDR1 DFQATT, CDR2 SNEGSKA (reference sequence). A few counts support this clonotype.

Sequencing input: blood. The chain joins TRBV20-1 to TRBJ1-6, with 7 bases fitting TRBD1. The origin of this receptor is a middle-aged woman with Graves' ophthalmopathy. DNA for the CDR3: TGCAGTGCCACCCAGGGACAGCAAACCCCCTGGACCTATAATTCACCCCTCCACTTT. Amino acids: CSATQGQQTPWTYNSPLHF.